Included here is one TCR beta chain sequence, with context. The sample belongs to a study of monozygotic twins with inflammatory bowel disease. TCRdb reprocessed the 5' RACE reads and stores each CDR3 protein as one record, lacking DNA. Listed are about 380,000 distinct CDR3 sequences; roughly 2.6% falls within the top ten. The germline CDR1 and CDR2 sequences are KGHDR and SFDVKD. This CDR3 has 16 residues. One blood sample of 2 to 2.5 ml was taken from each donor. Sequenced material: blood. This TCR was recovered from a human donor with ulcerative colitis or Crohn's disease, or a healthy co-twin of an affected twin (not recorded which). The V and J genes are TRBV24-1 and TRBJ2-2; there is no DNA to check the TCRdb D call of TRBD1. This CDR3 is CATSNIGTGPTGELFF.